What follows describes a single T cell receptor (beta chain). The data stem from a study of cytomegalovirus exposure and HLA in healthy donors. As for the study in general: Sequencing of some 200 million T cells in an earlier analysis found approximately 120 million unique TCR beta sequences.

Primers included in the PCR were 60 Vbeta and 13 Jbeta primers. Sequencing was performed with immunoSEQ multiplex PCR; in TCRdb, only in-frame clones are kept and a portion is missing. Counted here are hundreds of thousands of clones, 75% to 80% occurring once; the ten biggest clones make up roughly 1.9%. Germline CDR1 and CDR2: SGHRS and YFSETQ. Trimming shortened V by 0 bases and J by 1 base, and 7 bases separated the two germline ends. The CDR3 spans 14 residues. The sequenced sample consisted of PBMCs. The V call is TRBV5-1, the J call TRBJ2-5, with D unresolved. The receptor was derived from a man aged 18 to 30 in good health and CMV-seronegative. CDR3 in amino acids: CASSLEPGQETQYF. CDR3 nucleotide sequence: TGCGCCAGCAGCTTGGAACCGGGCCAAGAGACCCAGTACTTC.